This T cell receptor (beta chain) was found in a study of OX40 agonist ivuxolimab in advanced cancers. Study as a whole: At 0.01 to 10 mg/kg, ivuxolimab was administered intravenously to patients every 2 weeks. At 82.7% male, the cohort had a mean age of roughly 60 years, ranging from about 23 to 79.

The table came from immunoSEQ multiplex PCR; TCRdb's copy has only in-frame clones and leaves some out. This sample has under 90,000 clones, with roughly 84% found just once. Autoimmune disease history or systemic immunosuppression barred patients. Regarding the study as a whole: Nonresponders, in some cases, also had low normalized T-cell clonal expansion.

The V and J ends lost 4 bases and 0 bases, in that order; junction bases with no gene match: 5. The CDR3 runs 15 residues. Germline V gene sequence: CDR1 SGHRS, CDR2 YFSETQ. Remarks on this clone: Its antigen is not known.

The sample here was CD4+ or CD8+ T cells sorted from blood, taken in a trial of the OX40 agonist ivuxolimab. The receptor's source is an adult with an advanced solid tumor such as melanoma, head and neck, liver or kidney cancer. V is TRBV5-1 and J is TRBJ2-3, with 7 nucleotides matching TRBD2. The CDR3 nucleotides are TGCGCCAGCAGCCTCCGGGAGGTTAGCACAGATACGCAGTATTTT. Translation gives CASSLREVSTDTQYF. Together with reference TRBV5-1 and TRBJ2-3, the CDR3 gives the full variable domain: KAGVTQTPRYLIKTRGQQVTLSCSPISGHRSVSWYQQTPGQGLQFLFEYFSETQRNKGNFPGRFSGRQFSNSRSEMNVSTLELGDSALYLCASSLREVSTDTQYFGPGTRLTVL.